This T cell receptor (beta chain) came from a study of T cell repertoires in cytomegalovirus infection. TCRdb processed the reads anew with MiXCR; each CDR3 protein has one entry. The table shows around 210,000 distinct CDR3 sequences, with around 6.4% occurring only once. The CDR3 covers 14 residues. Germline loops: CDR1 DFQATT, CDR2 SNEGSKA (reference sequence). The V and J ends lost 3 bases and 9 bases, in that order; junction bases with no gene match: 6. The sequenced sample consisted of PBMCs. V and J are TRBV20-1 and TRBJ2-1; TRBD1 matches 12 bases. The TCR sequence derives from a human donor in good health (CMV status not recorded). Some clones in this sample may be carry-over from other donors' samples. The CDR3 loop is CSARRGQGASEQFF. CDR3 DNA sequence: TGCAGTGCTAGGAGGGGACAGGGGGCTAGTGAGCAGTTCTTC.